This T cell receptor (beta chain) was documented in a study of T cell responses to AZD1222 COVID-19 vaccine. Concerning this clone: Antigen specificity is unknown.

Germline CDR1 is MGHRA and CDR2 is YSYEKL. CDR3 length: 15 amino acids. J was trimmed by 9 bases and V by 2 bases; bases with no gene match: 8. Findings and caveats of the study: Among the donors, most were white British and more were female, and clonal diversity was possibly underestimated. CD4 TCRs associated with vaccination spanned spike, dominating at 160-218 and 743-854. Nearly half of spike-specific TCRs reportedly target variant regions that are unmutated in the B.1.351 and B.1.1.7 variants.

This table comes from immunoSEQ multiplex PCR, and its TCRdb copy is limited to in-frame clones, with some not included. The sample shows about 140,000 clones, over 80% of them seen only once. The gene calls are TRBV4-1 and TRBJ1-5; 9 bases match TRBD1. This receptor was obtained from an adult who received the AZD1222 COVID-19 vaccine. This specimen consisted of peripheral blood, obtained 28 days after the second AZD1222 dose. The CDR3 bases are TGCGCCAGCAGCCAAACCGGGACAGGGACTTGGCCCCAGCATTTT. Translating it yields CASSQTGTGTWPQHF.